This T cell receptor beta chain was sequenced for a study of blood T cell repertoires in COVID-19. Study at large: Sources were T cells, B-cell-depleted T cells, or PBMCs; the material itself was cDNA or gDNA.

Germline CDR1 reads MDHEN; CDR2 reads SYDVKM. This CDR3 is built from 15 residues. Trimming stripped 5 bases from V and 8 bases from J, with 21 bases between. The table came from immunoSEQ multiplex PCR; TCRdb's copy has only in-frame clones and leaves some out. Of a few hundred thousand clones in the sample, about 85% were seen once. Sequenced input: peripheral blood. The V gene is TRBV28, the J gene TRBJ1-2; no definite D call. The TCR sequence derives from a man aged 25-45 years with active or convalescent COVID-19. The CDR3 DNA is TGTGCCAGCAGTCCTCCGATGTTGAACGGAGGCGGCTACACCTTC. It encodes CASSPPMLNGGGYTF.